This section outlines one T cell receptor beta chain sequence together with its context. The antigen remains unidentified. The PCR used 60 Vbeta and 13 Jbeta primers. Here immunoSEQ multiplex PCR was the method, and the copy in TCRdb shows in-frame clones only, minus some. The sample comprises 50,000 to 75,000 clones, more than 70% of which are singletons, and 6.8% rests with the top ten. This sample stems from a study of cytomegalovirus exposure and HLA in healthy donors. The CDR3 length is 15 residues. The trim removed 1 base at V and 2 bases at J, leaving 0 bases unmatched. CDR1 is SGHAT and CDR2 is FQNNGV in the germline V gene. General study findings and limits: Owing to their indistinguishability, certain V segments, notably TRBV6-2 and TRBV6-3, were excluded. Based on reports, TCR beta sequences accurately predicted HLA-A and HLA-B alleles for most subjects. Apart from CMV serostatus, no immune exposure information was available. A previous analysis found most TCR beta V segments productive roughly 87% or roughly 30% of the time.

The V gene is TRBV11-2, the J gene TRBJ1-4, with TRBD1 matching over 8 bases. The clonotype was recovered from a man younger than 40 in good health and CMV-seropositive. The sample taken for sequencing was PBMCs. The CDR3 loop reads CASSLGQGTNEKLFF. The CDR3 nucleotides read TGTGCCAGCAGCTTAGGACAGGGGACTAATGAAAAACTGTTTTTT.